The 19 T cell receptor beta chains given below trace back to one sample, sequenced in a study of OX40 agonist ivuxolimab in advanced cancers. TCRdb's table, derived via immunoSEQ multiplex PCR, lists solely in-frame clones and lacks some. Of around 100,000 clones listed, approximately 90% are singletons. The specimen was CD4+ or CD8+ T cells sorted from blood, collected in a trial of the OX40 agonist ivuxolimab. The receptors derive from an adult with an advanced solid tumor such as melanoma, head and neck, liver or kidney cancer.

This clone was observed a single time. The chain links TRBV6-1 to TRBJ1-2; the match to TRBD1 covers 9 bases. Germline V lookup: CDR1 MNHNS, CDR2 SASEGT. The CDR3 is 14 amino acids. V trimming: 0 bases; J trimming: 6 bases; junction bases outside the gene matches: 2. CDR3 DNA sequence: TGTGCCAGCAGTGAAGCGGGACAGGGAAATGGCTACACCTTC. This codes for CASSEAGQGNGYTF.

This clone was recorded once. This chain connects TRBV7-2 to TRBJ2-1, with 7 bases that match TRBD1. Germline CDR1 and CDR2: SGHTA and FQGNSA. The CDR3 covers 16 residues. Germline trimming cut 5 bases from V and 9 bases from J; bases unmatched to any gene: 16. The DNA of the CDR3 is TGTGCCAGCAGCCCAAGGTGGGGGACAGAAGGGAGTGAGCAGTTCTTC. Translation: CASSPRWGTEGSEQFF.

This clone appeared once. The V and J genes are TRBV5-1 and TRBJ1-1; weak D call: TRBD1 (5 bases). The germline V gene encodes CDR1 SGHRS and CDR2 YFSETQ. The CDR3 totals 14 residues. Trimming shortened V by 5 bases and J by 2 bases, and 13 bases separated the two germline ends. CDR3 nucleotide sequence: TGCGCCAGCAGACCGGGACCGGATAACACTGAAGCTTTCTTT. It is translated as CASRPGPDNTEAFF.

This clone was recorded once. This chain connects TRBV18 to TRBJ1-3, with D maybe TRBD1 (6 bases). V lost 1 base and J 1 base, leaving 20 bases between the germline ends. This CDR3 is built from 19 residues. The germline V gene encodes CDR1 KGHSH and CDR2 LQKENI. The CDR3, as DNA: TGTGCCAGCTCACCACGATCGGACAGCGGCCGTCGGTCTGGAAACACCATATATTTT. Protein sequence: CASSPRSDSGRRSGNTIYF.

J is TRBJ2-1 and V is TRBV27; 11 nucleotides align to TRBD2. The J segment lost 6 bases and the V segment lost 5 bases, leaving 12 bases of the junction unmatched. Per germline, CDR1 MNHEY and CDR2 SMNVEV (reference sequence). The CDR3 extends over 17 amino acids. CDR3 sequence reads: CASSPSTLAGVFNEQFF. CDR3 in DNA: TGTGCCAGCAGTCCTAGCACACTAGCGGGAGTATTCAATGAGCAGTTCTTC.

The chain links TRBV27 to TRBJ1-3; tentatively, D is TRBD1 (6 bases). CDR1 is MNHEY, CDR2 SMNVEV, per germline (reference sequence). Trimming removed 2 bases from V and 3 bases from J, with 11 bases in between. The CDR3 is made up of 15 amino acids. CDR3 region: CASSLGGRGGNTIYF. The DNA of the CDR3 is TGTGCCAGCAGTTTAGGGGGGCGAGGTGGAAACACCATATATTTT.

The rearrangement uses TRBV7-2 and TRBJ2-1; 11 nucleotides agree with TRBD2. This CDR3 region has 15 residues. Germline CDR1 and CDR2: SGHTA and FQGNSA. The junction had 5 bases not matched to a gene; V was cut back by 3 bases and J by 7 bases. The CDR3 sequence: CASSFGTSGLNEQFF. The CDR3 DNA reads as TGTGCCAGCAGCTTCGGGACTAGCGGCCTGAATGAGCAGTTCTTC. The variable domain in full, with the rest retrieved from reference TRBV7-2 and TRBJ2-1, is GAGVSQSPSNKVTEKGKDVELRCDPISGHTALYWYRQSLGQGLEFLIYFQGNSAPDKSGLPSDRFSAERTGGSVSTLTIQRTQQEDSAVYLCASSFGTSGLNEQFFGPGTRLTVL.

The chain carries TRBV2 and TRBJ2-1; D might be TRBD1 (6 bases). The CDR3 consists of 13 residues. V lost 5 bases, J lost 9 bases, and 14 bases lay in between. Germline loops: CDR1 SNHLY, CDR2 FYNNEI. Here the CDR3 DNA reads TGTGCCAGCAGTAGTGAGGGGGTGGGTGAGCAGTTCTTC. It is translated as CASSSEGVGEQFF.

The chain couples TRBV5-1 to TRBJ2-7; 15 positions match TRBD2. This CDR3 comprises 14 residues. CDR1 is SGHRS, CDR2 YFSETQ, per germline. V lost 4 bases and J lost 5; bases outside the gene matches: 1. This chain's CDR3 is CASSGTSGRNEQYF. For the CDR3, the DNA is TGCGCCAGCAGCGGGACTAGCGGGAGGAACGAGCAGTACTTC.

The chain carries TRBV5-1 and TRBJ2-7; 8 bases fit TRBD1. This CDR3 contains 14 residues. Losses at the gene ends were 5 bases for V and 2 bases for J; bases not matched to a gene: 6. CDR1 is SGHRS and CDR2 is YFSETQ in the germline V gene. DNA of the CDR3: TGCGCCAGCAGGAAGGGACAGGCCACCTACGAGCAGTACTTC. Translation gives CASRKGQATYEQYF.

This chain links TRBV18 with TRBJ2-3; D is ambiguous. Germline V CDR1 and CDR2: KGHSH, LQKENI. The germline V and J ends were trimmed by 0 bases and 7 bases, with 14 bases remaining between them. There are 15 residues in the CDR3. DNA for the CDR3: TGTGCCAGCTCACCACCGGTGCGTTTGGCGAATACGCAGTATTTT. It translates to CASSPPVRLANTQYF. Looking up the rest from reference TRBV18 and TRBJ2-3 gives the full variable domain: NAGVMQNPRHLVRRRGQEARLRCSPMKGHSHVYWYRQLPEEGLKFMVYLQKENIIDESGMPKERFSAEFPKEGPSILRIQQVVRGDSAAYFCASSPPVRLANTQYFGPGTRLTVL.

The genes are TRBV7-3 and TRBJ1-5; possibly TRBD1 for D (6 bases). The CDR3 sequence is 13 residues long. CDR1 and CDR2 from the germline V gene are SGHTA and FQGTGA. The V gene lost 3 bases and the J gene lost 6 bases, with 9 bases spanning the gap. The chain's CDR3 is CASSLDSLQPQHF. The DNA of the CDR3 is TGTGCCAGCAGCTTGGACAGTCTTCAGCCCCAGCATTTT.

The chain is built from TRBV7-3 and TRBJ2-5; unclear D gene. The CDR3 has 13 amino acids. Germline CDR1 and CDR2: SGHTA and FQGTGA. V was cut by 2 bases and J by 2 bases, with 6 bases left in between. CDR3 protein: CASSLFSQETQYF. The CDR3 nucleotides read TGTGCCAGCAGCTTATTTTCTCAAGAGACCCAGTACTTC.

J is TRBJ1-5 and V is TRBV19; D is perhaps TRBD1 (5 bases). V was cut by 3 bases and J by 6 bases, with 15 bases left in between. Germline assignment: CDR1 LNHDA and CDR2 SQIVND (reference sequence). The CDR3 consists of 15 residues. DNA of the CDR3: TGTGCCAGTAGTATCCCCCCCCCGGGGGGTCAGCCCCAGCATTTT. Translation gives CASSIPPPGGQPQHF.

This clone was picked up one time. The CDR3 sequence: CASSSTGPYEQYF. As DNA, the CDR3 is TGTGCCAGCAGTTCGACAGGTCCCTACGAGCAGTACTTC. The J gene is TRBJ2-7, the V gene TRBV11-3; a possible D gene is TRBD1 (6 bases). The germline CDR1 and CDR2 sequences are SGHNT and YENEEA. The CDR3 consists of 13 residues. The V and J ends lost 6 bases and 2 bases respectively, with 11 bases between them. Looking up the rest from reference TRBV11-3 and TRBJ2-7 gives the full variable domain: EAGVVQSPRYKIIEKKQPVAFWCNPISGHNTLYWYLQNLGQGPELLIRYENEEAVDDSQLPKDRFSAERLKGVDSTLKIQPAELGDSAVYLCASSSTGPYEQYFGPGTRLTVT.

This clone has a handful of counts. This same CDR3 is encoded by further DNA sequences in the sample. The rearrangement uses TRBV18 and TRBJ1-3; 11 bases agree with TRBD1. J lost 2 bases, V lost 3 bases, and 0 bases had no gene match. The germline V gene encodes CDR1 KGHSH and CDR2 LQKENI. The CDR3 is 15 residues long. In nucleotides, the CDR3 is TGTGCCAGCTCACCGGGACAGGGGGCTGGAAACACCATATATTTT. Amino acids: CASSPGQGAGNTIYF.

This chain links TRBV7-2 with TRBJ2-1, with D perhaps matching TRBD1 or TRBD2 (5 bases each). The CDR3 spans 13 residues. Germline lookup yields CDR1 SGHTA and CDR2 FQGNSA. With 4 bases removed from V and 7 bases from J, the gap between germline ends came to 11 bases. CDR3 sequence reads: CASSSRDGNEQFF. In DNA, the CDR3 is TGTGCCAGCAGCTCCCGGGACGGGAATGAGCAGTTCTTC.

The count of this clone is one. The chain combines TRBV18 with TRBJ1-1, with no clear D. Germline lookup yields CDR1 KGHSH and CDR2 LQKENI. V was trimmed by 2 bases and J by 3 bases, leaving 7 bases between them. The CDR3 runs to 13 residues. CDR3: CASSPRWDTEAFF. The CDR3, as DNA: TGTGCCAGCTCACCAAGGTGGGACACTGAAGCTTTCTTT.

The CDR3 DNA reads as TGCAGTGCCAACCGGCTAGCGGATCAGTTCTTC. Translation gives CSANRLADQFF. The rearrangement joins TRBV20-1 to TRBJ2-1, with 7 positions matching TRBD2. V was pared by 6 bases and J by 13 bases, with 9 bases of the junction left unmatched. Germline CDR1 DFQATT, CDR2 SNEGSKA (reference sequence). The CDR3 has 11 residues.